What follows is one T cell receptor (beta chain) and its context. How the authors handled the data: Estimation of nucleated cell counts relied on the amplification of reference gene primers. Sequencing used immunoSEQ multiplex PCR; TCRdb keeps in-frame clones, though not all of them. The V and J calls and the clone size are those of that table, but D and trimming were determined from the DNA. The profile shows fewer than 400,000 clones, about 86% of them singletons. The source of the sample is a study of blood T cell repertoires in COVID-19. Overall study: There were acute and convalescent COVID-19 samples, and they came from the United States, Italy and Spain.

Trimming pared 6 bases from V and 5 bases from J, leaving 15 bases between. Germline V lookup: CDR1 MNHEY, CDR2 SVGAGI. The CDR3 covers 14 residues. The receptor's source is a man younger than 40 with active or convalescent COVID-19. The rearrangement links TRBV6-5 to TRBJ2-3; D perhaps matches TRBD1 (6 bases). Sequenced sample: peripheral blood. CDR3 bases: TGTGCCAGCAGCTCCCTGGACAGCCAAGATACGCAGTATTTT. Residues: CASSSLDSQDTQYF.